This passage covers 12 T cell receptor beta chains from one sample sequenced in a study of T cells after yellow fever vaccination. In TCRdb, the 5' RACE reads were re-called with MiXCR into one record per CDR3 protein. The sample consists of 110,000 or so distinct CDR3 sequences, 6.5% to 9% of them appearing once. This specimen consisted of CD4+ T cells sorted from PBMCs, obtained roughly 46 days after the first yellow fever vaccination. The source is a man aged 18 to 30 who received the YFV17D yellow fever vaccine.

As to this clonotype: This may stem from a read error, because a much larger clone lies one nucleotide away. The genes are TRBV12-3 or TRBV12-4 and TRBJ2-1; D is unresolved. V lost 3 bases and J lost 10, with 10 bases in between. The CDR3 runs 12 residues. CDR3 residues: CASSFHKGEQFF. The CDR3 DNA is TGTGCCAGCAGTTTTCACAAGGGAGAGCAGTTCTTC.

This clonotype was detected many times. Its ends do not fully match the called genes, so a read error is possible. The chain recombines TRBV6-2 or TRBV6-3 with TRBJ2-7; a possible D gene is TRBD2 (5 bases). The CDR3 is 15 amino acids. Per the germline V gene, CDR1 is MNHEY and CDR2 is SVGEGT. This chain's CDR3 is CASSYSDSNFDEQYF. The CDR3 DNA reads TGTGCCAGCAGCTACTCGGACTCGAATTTCGACGAGCAGTACTTC.

This clonotype showed up many times. The chain joins TRBV14 to TRBJ2-2; no reliable D call. The CDR3 totals 14 residues. The germline V gene has CDR1 SGHDN and CDR2 FVKESK. Trimming took 2 bases from V and 6 from J, leaving 10 bases between them. CDR3 amino acids: CASSQSHYSGELFF. The CDR3 DNA follows: TGTGCCAGCAGCCAATCCCATTATTCCGGGGAGCTGTTTTTT.

At least ten counts were recorded for this clonotype. V usage is TRBV29-1 and J usage is TRBJ1-5; D not certain. Trimming took 5 bases from V and 5 from J, leaving 13 bases between them. The germline V gene has CDR1 SQVTM and CDR2 ANQGSEA. The CDR3 has 13 amino acids. The CDR3 nucleotides are TGCAGCGTTCGGTGGCAGCGAGATCAGCCCCAGCATTTT. It is translated as CSVRWQRDQPQHF.

This clonotype was counted at least ten times. The chain has TRBV5-6 and TRBJ2-1; 7 nucleotides align to TRBD2. The length of the CDR3 is 12 residues. Germline assignment: CDR1 SGHDT and CDR2 YYEEEE. J lost 13 bases, V lost 4 bases, and 8 bases had no gene match. The CDR3 is CASSLNRDYQFF. CDR3 bases: TGTGCCAGCAGCCTCAACCGGGACTACCAGTTCTTC.

This clonotype was seen many times. V gene TRBV12-3 or TRBV12-4 combines with J gene TRBJ1-1; D is possibly TRBD1 (5 bases). The V end was cut by 6 bases, the J end by 2 bases, with 10 bases between. CDR3 size: 13 residues. The DNA of the CDR3 is TGTGCCAGCAGCTGGACACCTAACACTGAAGCTTTCTTT. Translated, it gives CASSWTPNTEAFF.

This clonotype was recorded many times. V usage is TRBV5-1 and J usage is TRBJ1-2; D is ambiguous. The length of the CDR3 is 13 residues. Germline V gene lookup returns CDR1 SGHRS and CDR2 YFSETQ. Deletions cut 0 bases from V and 4 bases from J, with 7 bases between. DNA of the CDR3: TGCGCCAGCAGCTTGGGATTGGGCTATGGCTACACCTTC. Translating it yields CASSLGLGYGYTF.

This clonotype was found many times. The chain employs TRBV7-2 and TRBJ2-1, with D uncertain. The V gene lost 1 base and the J gene lost 5 bases, with 9 bases spanning the gap. The CDR3 has 14 residues. Germline V gene lookup returns CDR1 SGHTA and CDR2 FQGNSA. DNA for the CDR3: TGTGCCAGCAGCTTAGTTTTTCGGGACAATGAGCAGTTCTTC. Protein product: CASSLVFRDNEQFF.

This clonotype was observed many times. The genes are TRBV7-3 and TRBJ1-1; 10 nucleotides match TRBD1. This CDR3 is 13 amino acids long. V shed 4 bases, J shed 10 bases, and the junction held 6 bases outside the gene matches. CDR1 and CDR2 (germline): SGHTA, FQGTGA. CDR3 coding DNA: TGTGCCAGCAGCTCCCGGGACAGGGGAAGAGCTTTCTTT. Amino acid sequence: CASSSRDRGRAFF.

Ten or more counts support this clonotype. The chain recombines TRBV12-3 or TRBV12-4 with TRBJ2-2; D not resolved. V was pared by 6 bases and J by 1 base, with 9 bases between. The CDR3 is 14 amino acids. The CDR3 bases are TGTGCCAGCAGACGATTTAGGAACACCGGGGAGCTGTTTTTT. This gives the protein CASRRFRNTGELFF.

V gene TRBV29-1 combines with J gene TRBJ2-5; possible D gene TRBD2, 5 bases. Trimming shortened V by 4 bases and J by 10 bases, and 13 bases separated the two germline ends. Germline CDR1 reads SQVTM; CDR2 reads ANQGSEA. The CDR3 loop spans 11 amino acids. The CDR3 coding sequence is TGCAGCGTTGCCCCCTCGGGGATCCAGTACTTC. Amino acids: CSVAPSGIQYF.

This clonotype was found many times. The chain carries TRBV6-2 or TRBV6-3 and TRBJ1-5; TRBD1 aligns across 7 bases. This CDR3 has 14 residues. The V and J ends lost 6 bases and 7 bases, in that order; junction bases with no gene match: 9. In germline, CDR1 is MNHEY, CDR2 SVGEGT. In DNA form, the CDR3 reads TGTGCCAGCAGCTTTCTCACAGGGGAACAGCCCCAGCATTTT. As protein: CASSFLTGEQPQHF.